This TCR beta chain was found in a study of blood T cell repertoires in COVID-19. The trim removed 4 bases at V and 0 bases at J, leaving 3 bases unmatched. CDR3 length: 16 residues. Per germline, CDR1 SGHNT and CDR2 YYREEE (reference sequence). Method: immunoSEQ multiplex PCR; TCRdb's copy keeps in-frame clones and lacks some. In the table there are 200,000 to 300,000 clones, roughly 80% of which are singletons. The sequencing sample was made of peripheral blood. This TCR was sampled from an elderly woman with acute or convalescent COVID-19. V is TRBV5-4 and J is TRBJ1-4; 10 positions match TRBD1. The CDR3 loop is CASSPGQGATNEKLFF. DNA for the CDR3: TGTGCCAGCAGCCCCGGACAGGGGGCAACTAATGAAAAACTGTTTTTT.